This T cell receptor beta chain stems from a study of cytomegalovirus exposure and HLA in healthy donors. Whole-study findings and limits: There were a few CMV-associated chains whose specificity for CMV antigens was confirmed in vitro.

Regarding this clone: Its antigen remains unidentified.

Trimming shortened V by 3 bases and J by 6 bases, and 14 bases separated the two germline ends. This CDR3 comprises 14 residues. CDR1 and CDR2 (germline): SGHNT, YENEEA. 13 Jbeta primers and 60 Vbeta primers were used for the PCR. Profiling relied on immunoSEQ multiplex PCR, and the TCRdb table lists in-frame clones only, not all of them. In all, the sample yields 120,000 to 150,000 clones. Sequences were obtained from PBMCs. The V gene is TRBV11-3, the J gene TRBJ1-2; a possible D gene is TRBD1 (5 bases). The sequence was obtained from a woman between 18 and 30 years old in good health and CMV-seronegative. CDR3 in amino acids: CASSLGLRRNGYTF. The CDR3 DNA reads TGTGCCAGCAGCTTGGGGCTCCGTCGGAATGGCTACACCTTC.